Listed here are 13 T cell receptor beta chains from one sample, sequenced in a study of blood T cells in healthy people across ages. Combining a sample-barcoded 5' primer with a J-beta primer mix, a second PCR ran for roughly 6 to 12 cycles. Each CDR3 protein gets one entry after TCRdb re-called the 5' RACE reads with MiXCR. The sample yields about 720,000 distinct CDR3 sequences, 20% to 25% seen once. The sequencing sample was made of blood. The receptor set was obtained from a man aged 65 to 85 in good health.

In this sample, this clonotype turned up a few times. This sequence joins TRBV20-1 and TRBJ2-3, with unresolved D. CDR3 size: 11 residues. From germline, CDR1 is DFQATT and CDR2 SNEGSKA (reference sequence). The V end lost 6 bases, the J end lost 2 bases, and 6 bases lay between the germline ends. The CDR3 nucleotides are TGCAGTGCCAAAACCACAGATACGCAGTATTTT. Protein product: CSAKTTDTQYF.

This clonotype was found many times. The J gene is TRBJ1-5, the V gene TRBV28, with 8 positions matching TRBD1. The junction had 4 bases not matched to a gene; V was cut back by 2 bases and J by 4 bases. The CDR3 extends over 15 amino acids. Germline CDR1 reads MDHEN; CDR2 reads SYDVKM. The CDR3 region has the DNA TGTGCCAGCAGTTTACAGGGGGCTGGGAATCAGCCCCAGCATTTT. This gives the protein CASSLQGAGNQPQHF.

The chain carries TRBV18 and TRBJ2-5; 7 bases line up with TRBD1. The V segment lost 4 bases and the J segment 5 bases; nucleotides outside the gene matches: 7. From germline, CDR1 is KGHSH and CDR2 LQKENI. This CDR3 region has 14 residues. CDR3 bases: TGTGCCAGCTCACACACGGACAGGATGGAGACCCAGTACTTC. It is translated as CASSHTDRMETQYF.

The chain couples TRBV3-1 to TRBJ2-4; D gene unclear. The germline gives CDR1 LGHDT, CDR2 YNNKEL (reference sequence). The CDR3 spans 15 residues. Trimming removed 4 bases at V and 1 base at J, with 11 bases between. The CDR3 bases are TGTGCCAGCAGCCCCCGGGTGGCCGCCAAAAACATTCAGTACTTC. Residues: CASSPRVAAKNIQYF.

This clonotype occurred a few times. CDR3 DNA: TGTGCCAGCAAGGGGACATATGGCTACACCTTC. Amino acids: CASKGTYGYTF. The chain joins TRBV6-5 to TRBJ1-2; maybe TRBD1 (6 bases). CDR3 size: 11 residues. Trimming stripped 7 bases from V and 5 bases from J, with 8 bases between. Germline CDR1 is MNHEY and CDR2 is SVGAGI.

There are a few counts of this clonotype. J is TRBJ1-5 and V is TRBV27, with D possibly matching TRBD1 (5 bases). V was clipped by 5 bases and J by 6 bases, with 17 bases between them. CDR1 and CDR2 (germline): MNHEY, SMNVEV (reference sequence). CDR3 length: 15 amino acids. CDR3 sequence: CASSPSRGDRQPQHF. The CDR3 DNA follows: TGTGCCAGCAGTCCCTCCCGGGGGGACCGTCAGCCCCAGCATTTT.

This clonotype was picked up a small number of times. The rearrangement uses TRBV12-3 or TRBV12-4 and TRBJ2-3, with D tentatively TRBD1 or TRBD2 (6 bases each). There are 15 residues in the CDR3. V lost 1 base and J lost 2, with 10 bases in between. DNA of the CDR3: TGTGCCAGCAGTTTAGGGGGGGCCAACACAGATACGCAGTATTTT. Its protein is CASSLGGANTDTQYF.

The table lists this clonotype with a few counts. Here the CDR3 reads CSVTSGYSYNEQFF. The CDR3 DNA sequence: TGCAGCGTGACTAGCGGCTACTCCTACAATGAGCAGTTCTTC. The genes are TRBV29-1 and TRBJ2-1, with 9 bases matching TRBD2. V shed 6 bases, J shed 0 bases, and the junction held 3 bases outside the gene matches. CDR1 SQVTM and CDR2 ANQGSEA come from the germline V gene. This CDR3 comprises 14 residues.

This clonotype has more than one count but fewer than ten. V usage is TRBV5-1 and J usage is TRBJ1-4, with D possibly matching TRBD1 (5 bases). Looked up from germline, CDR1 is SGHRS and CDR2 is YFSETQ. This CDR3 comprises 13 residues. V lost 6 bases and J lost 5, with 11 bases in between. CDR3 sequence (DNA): TGCGCCAGCAAGGTTGAGGGGAATGAAAAACTGTTTTTT. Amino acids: CASKVEGNEKLFF.

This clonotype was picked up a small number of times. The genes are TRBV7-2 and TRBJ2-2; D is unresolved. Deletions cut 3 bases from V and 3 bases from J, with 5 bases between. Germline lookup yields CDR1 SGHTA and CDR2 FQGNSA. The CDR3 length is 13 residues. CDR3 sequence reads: CASSFIHTGELFF. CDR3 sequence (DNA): TGTGCCAGCAGCTTTATCCACACCGGGGAGCTGTTTTTT.

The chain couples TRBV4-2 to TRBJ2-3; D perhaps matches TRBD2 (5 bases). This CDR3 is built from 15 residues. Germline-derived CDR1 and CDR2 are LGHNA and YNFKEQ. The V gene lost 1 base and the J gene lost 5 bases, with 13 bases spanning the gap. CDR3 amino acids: CASSQGTSAGDTQYF. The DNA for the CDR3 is TGTGCCAGCAGCCAAGGCACTAGTGCCGGAGATACGCAGTATTTT.

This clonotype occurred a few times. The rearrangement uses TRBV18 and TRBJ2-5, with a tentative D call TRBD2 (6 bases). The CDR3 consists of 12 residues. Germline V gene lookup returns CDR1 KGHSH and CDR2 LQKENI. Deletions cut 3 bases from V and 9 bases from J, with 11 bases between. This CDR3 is CASSPFGEAQYF. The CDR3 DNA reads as TGTGCCAGCTCACCTTTCGGGGAGGCCCAGTACTTC.

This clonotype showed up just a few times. The CDR3 here is CASSKGTVVGQPQHF. The CDR3, as DNA: TGTGCCAGCAGCAAAGGTACTGTGGTCGGTCAGCCCCAGCATTTT. The chain is built from TRBV21-1 and TRBJ1-5. TRBV21-1 has pseudogene status. The CDR3 has 15 amino acids.